This entry describes one T cell receptor beta chain. The target antigen is unknown. V lost 1 base, J lost 4 bases, and 11 bases lay in between. This CDR3 region has 14 residues. Germline V gene lookup returns CDR1 LGHNA and CDR2 YSLEER. The record originates from a study of cytomegalovirus exposure and HLA in healthy donors. Broader study findings: Associated with HLA alleles at 0.05 false discovery rate in a later analysis were over 15,000 TCR beta sequences.

The PCR used 60 Vbeta and 13 Jbeta primers. TCRdb's table, derived via immunoSEQ multiplex PCR, lists solely in-frame clones and lacks some. The data hold around 190,000 clones, with roughly 80% observed a single time. The sample comprised PBMCs. This receptor was taken from a woman younger than 30 in good health and CMV-seronegative. The genes are TRBV4-3 and TRBJ2-7; D is possibly TRBD1 (5 bases). The CDR3 spells CASSQGPGQYEQYF. The CDR3 nucleotides read TGCGCCAGCAGCCAAGGCCCAGGGCAATACGAGCAGTACTTC.